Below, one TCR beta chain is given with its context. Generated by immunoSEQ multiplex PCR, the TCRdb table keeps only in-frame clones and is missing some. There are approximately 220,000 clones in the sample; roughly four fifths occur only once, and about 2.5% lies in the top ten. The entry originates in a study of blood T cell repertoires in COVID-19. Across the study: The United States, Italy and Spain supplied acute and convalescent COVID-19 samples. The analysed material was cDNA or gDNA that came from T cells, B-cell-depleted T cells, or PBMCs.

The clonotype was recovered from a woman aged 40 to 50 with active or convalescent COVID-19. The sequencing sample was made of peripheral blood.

The CDR3 DNA reads TGTGCCAGCAGTTTATCAAGCAATCAGCCCCAGCATTTT. Translating it yields CASSLSSNQPQHF. This chain joins TRBV12-3 or TRBV12-4 and TRBJ1-5; D uncertain. The CDR3 has 13 amino acids. Trimming removed 2 bases from V and 1 base from J, with 3 bases in between.